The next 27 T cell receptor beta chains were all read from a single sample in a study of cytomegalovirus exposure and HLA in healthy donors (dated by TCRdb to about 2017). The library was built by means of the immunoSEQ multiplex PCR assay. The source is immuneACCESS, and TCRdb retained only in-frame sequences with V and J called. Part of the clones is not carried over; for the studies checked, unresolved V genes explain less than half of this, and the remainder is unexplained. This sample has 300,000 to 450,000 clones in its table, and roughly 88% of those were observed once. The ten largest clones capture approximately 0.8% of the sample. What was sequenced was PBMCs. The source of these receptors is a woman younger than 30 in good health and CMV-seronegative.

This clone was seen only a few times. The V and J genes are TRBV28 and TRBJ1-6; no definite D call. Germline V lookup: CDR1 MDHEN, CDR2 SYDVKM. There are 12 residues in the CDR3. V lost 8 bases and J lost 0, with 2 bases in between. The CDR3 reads CASHSYNSPLHF. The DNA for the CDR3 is TGTGCCAGCCACTCCTATAATTCACCCCTCCACTTT.

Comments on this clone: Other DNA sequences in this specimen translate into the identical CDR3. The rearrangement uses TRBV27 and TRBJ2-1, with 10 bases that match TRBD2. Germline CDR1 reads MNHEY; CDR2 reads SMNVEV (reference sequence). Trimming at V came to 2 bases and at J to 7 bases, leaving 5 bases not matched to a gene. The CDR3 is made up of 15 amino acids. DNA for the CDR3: TGTGCCAGCAGTTTAGGGCTAGCGGGAGTGAATGAGCAGTTCTTC. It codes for CASSLGLAGVNEQFF.

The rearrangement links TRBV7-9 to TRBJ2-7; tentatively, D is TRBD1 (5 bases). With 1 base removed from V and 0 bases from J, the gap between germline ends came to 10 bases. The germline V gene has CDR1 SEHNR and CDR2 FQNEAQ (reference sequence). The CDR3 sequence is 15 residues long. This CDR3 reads CASSLGTSYSYEQYF. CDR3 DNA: TGTGCCAGCAGCTTAGGGACATCTTACTCCTACGAGCAGTACTTC.

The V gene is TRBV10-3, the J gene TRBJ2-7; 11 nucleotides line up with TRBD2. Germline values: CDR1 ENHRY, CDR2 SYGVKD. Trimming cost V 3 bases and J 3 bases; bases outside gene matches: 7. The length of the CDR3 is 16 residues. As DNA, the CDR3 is TGTGCCATCAGTGAACCAATAGCGGGAGGGTGCTACGAGCAGTACTTC. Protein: CAISEPIAGGCYEQYF.

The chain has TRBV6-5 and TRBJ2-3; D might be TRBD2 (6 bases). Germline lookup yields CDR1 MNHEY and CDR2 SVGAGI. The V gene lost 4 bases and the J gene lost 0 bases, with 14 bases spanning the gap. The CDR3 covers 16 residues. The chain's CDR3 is CASSSMVAESTDTQYF. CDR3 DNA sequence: TGTGCCAGCAGTTCGATGGTAGCGGAGAGCACAGATACGCAGTATTTT.

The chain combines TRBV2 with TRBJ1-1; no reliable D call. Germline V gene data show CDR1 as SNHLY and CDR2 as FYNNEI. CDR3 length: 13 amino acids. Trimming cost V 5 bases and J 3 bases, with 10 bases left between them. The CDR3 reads CASSNTWYTEAFF. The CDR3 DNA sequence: TGTGCCAGCAGTAATACATGGTACACTGAAGCTTTCTTT.

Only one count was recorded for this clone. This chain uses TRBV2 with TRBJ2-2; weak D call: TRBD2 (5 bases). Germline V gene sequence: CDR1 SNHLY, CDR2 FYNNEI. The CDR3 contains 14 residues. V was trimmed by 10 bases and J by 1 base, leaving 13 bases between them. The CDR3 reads CATRMGRNTGELFF. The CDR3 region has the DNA TGTGCCACCCGCATGGGGAGGAACACCGGGGAGCTGTTTTTT.

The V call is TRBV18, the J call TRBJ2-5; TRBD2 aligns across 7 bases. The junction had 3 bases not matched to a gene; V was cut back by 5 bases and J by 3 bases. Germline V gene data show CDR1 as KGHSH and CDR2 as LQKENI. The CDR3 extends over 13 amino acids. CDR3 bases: TGTGCCAGCTCAAGACTAGCAAAAGAGACCCAGTACTTC. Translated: CASSRLAKETQYF. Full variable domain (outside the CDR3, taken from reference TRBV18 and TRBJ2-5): NAGVMQNPRHLVRRRGQEARLRCSPMKGHSHVYWYRQLPEEGLKFMVYLQKENIIDESGMPKERFSAEFPKEGPSILRIQQVVRGDSAAYFCASSRLAKETQYFGPGTRLLVL.

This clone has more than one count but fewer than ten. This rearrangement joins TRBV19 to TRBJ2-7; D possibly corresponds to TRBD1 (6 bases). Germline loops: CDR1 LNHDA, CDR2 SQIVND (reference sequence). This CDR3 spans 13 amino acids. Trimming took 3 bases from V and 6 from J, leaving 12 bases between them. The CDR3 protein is CASSIQGSGEQYF. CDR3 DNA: TGTGCCAGTAGTATCCAGGGGAGCGGCGAGCAGTACTTC.

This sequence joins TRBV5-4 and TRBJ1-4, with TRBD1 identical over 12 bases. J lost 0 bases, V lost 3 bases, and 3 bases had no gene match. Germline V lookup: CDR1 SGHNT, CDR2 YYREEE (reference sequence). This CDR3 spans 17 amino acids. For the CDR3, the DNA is TGTGCCAGCAGCTCCAGGGACAGGGGGCCAACTAATGAAAAACTGTTTTTT. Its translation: CASSSRDRGPTNEKLFF.

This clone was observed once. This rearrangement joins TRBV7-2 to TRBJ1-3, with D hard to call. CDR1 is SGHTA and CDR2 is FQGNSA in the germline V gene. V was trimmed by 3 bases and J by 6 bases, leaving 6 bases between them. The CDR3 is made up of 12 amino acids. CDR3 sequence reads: CASSFSVNTIYF. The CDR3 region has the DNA TGTGCCAGCAGCTTTAGTGTAAACACCATATATTTT. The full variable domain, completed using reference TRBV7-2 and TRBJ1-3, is GAGVSQSPSNKVTEKGKDVELRCDPISGHTALYWYRQSLGQGLEFLIYFQGNSAPDKSGLPSDRFSAERTGGSVSTLTIQRTQQEDSAVYLCASSFSVNTIYFGEGSWLTVV.

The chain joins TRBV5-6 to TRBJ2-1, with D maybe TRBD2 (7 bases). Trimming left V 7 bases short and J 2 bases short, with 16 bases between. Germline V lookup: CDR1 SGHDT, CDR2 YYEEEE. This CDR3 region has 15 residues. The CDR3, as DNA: TGTGCCAGCTCCCGAGGGAGGGGGACCTACAATGAGCAGTTCTTC. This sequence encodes CASSRGRGTYNEQFF.

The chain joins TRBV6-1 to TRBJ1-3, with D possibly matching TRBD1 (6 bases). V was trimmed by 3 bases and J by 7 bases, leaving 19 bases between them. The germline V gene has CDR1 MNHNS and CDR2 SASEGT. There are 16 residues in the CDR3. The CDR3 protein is CASSEGAISYTNTIYF. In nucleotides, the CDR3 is TGTGCCAGCAGTGAGGGGGCGATTAGTTATACGAACACCATATATTTT.

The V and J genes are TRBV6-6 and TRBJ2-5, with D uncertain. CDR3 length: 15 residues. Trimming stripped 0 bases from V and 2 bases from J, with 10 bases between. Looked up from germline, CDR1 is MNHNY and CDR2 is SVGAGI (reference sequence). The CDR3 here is CASSYSSRAQETQYF. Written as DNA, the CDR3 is TGTGCCAGCAGTTACTCGTCAAGAGCACAAGAGACCCAGTACTTC.

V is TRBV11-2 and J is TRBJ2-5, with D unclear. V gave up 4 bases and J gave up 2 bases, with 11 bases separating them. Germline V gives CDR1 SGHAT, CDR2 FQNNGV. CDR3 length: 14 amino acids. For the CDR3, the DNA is TGTGCCAGCAGCTCCCCGAGTGAGCAAGAGACCCAGTACTTC. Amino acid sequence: CASSSPSEQETQYF.

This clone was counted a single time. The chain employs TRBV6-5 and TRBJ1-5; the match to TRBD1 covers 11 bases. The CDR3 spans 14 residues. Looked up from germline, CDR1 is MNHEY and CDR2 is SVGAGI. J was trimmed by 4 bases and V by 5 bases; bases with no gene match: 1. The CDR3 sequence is CASSGQGANQPQHF. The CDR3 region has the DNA TGTGCCAGCAGTGGACAGGGGGCTAATCAGCCCCAGCATTTT.

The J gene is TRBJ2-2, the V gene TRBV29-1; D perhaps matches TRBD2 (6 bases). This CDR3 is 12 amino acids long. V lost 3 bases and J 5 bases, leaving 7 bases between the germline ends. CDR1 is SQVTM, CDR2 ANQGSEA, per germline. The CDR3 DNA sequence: TGCAGCGTTGACCGGGGGACCGGGGAGCTGTTTTTT. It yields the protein CSVDRGTGELFF.

This chain's CDR3 is CASSPPGQQNSPLHF. The CDR3 bases are TGTGCCAGCAGCCCGCCGGGACAGCAAAATTCACCCCTCCACTTT. The V and J genes are TRBV7-9 and TRBJ1-6; TRBD1 agrees at 7 bases. J lost 7 bases, V lost 5 bases, and 8 bases had no gene match. The germline gives CDR1 SEHNR, CDR2 FQNEAQ (reference sequence). The CDR3 totals 15 residues.

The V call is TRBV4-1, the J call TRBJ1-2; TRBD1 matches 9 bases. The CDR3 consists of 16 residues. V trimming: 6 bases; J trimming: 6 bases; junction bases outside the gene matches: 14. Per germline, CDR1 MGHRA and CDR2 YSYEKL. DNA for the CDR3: TGCGCCAGCAGGGGGCCGGCGGACAGGGGAGAGCATGGCTACACCTTC. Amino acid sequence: CASRGPADRGEHGYTF.

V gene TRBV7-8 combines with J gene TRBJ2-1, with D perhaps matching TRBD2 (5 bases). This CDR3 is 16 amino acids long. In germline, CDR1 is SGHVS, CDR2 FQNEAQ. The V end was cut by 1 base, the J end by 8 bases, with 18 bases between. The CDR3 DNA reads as TGTGCCAGCAGCTTAGGGTCTAGCAGGAGTCGGGATGAGCAGTTCTTC. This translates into CASSLGSSRSRDEQFF.

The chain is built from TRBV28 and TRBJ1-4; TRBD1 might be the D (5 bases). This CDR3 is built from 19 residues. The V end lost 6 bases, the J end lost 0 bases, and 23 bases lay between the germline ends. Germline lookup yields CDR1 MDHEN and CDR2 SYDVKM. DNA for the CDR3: TGTGCCAGCAGATCCCTAAGTTGGGGCAGACATGCAACTAATGAAAAACTGTTTTTT. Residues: CASRSLSWGRHATNEKLFF.

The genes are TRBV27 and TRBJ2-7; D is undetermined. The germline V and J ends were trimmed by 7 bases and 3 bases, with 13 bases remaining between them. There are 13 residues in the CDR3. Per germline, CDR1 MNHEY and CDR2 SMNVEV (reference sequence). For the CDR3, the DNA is TGTGCCAGCATGTCCATCTACTACTACGAGCAGTACTTC. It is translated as CASMSIYYYEQYF.

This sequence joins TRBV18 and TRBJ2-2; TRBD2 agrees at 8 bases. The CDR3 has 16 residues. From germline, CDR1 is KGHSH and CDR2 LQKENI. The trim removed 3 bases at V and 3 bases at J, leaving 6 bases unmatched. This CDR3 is CASSPRWREDTGELFF. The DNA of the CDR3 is TGTGCCAGCTCACCCAGATGGCGGGAGGACACCGGGGAGCTGTTTTTT.

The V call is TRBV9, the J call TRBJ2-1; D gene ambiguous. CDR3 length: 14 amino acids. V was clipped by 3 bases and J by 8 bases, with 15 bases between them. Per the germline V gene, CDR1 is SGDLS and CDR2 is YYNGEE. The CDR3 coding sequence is TGTGCCAGCAGCGATAGTCCCTCCCCGGATGAGCAGTTCTTC. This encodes CASSDSPSPDEQFF.

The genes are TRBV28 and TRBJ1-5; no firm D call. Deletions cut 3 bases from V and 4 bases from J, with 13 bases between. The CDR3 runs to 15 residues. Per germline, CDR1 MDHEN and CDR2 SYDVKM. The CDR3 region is CASSFQLLGNQPQHF. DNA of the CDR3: TGTGCCAGCAGTTTCCAGCTACTAGGTAATCAGCCCCAGCATTTT.

In DNA, the CDR3 is TGCGCCAGCAGCTTGGCCGACAGGGAGCAGTACTTC. This sequence encodes CASSLADREQYF. The V call is TRBV5-1, the J call TRBJ2-7; TRBD1 might be the D (6 bases). Deletions cut 0 bases from V and 7 bases from J, with 8 bases between. The CDR3 covers 12 residues. Germline V CDR1 and CDR2: SGHRS, YFSETQ.

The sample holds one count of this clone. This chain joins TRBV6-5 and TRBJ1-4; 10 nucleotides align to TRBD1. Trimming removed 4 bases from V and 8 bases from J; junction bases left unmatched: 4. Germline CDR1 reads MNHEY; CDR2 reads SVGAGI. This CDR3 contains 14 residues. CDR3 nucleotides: TGTGCCAGCAGTTTAGGACAGGGGGAGGAAAAACTGTTTTTT. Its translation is CASSLGQGEEKLFF.